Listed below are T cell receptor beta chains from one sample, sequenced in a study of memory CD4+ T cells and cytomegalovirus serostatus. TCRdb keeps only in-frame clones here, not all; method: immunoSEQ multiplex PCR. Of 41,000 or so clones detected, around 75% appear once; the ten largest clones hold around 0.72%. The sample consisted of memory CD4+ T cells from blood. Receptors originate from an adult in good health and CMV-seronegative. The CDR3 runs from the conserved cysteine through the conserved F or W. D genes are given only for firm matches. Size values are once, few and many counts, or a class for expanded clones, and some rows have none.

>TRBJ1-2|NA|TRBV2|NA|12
CASSGQPGGYTF
TGTGCCAGCAGTGGGCAGCCCGGAGGCTACACCTTC
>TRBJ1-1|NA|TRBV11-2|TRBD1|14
CASSARQGYTEAFF
TGTGCCAGCAGCGCCCGACAGGGGTACACTGAAGCTTTCTTT
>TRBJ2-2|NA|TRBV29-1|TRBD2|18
CSVAGTSGARRDTGELFF
TGCAGCGTAGCCGGGACTAGCGGGGCCCGCCGGGATACCGGGGAGCTGTTTTTT
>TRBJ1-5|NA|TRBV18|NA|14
CASSPKEGSQPQHF
TGTGCCAGCTCCCCTAAGGAGGGTAGTCAGCCCCAGCATTTT
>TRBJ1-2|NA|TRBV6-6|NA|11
CASMRDYGYTF
TGTGCCAGCATGCGTGACTATGGCTACACCTTC
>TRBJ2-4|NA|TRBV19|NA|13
CASSMVRDNIQYF
TGTGCCAGTAGTATGGTCCGGGATAACATTCAGTACTTC
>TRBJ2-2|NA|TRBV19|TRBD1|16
CASSSWTGGTPGELFF
TGTGCCAGTAGTAGCTGGACAGGGGGGACACCCGGGGAGCTGTTTTTT
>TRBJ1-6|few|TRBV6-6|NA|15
CASSLGPNANSPLHF
TGTGCCAGCAGCCTCGGGCCCAATGCCAATTCACCCCTCCACTTT
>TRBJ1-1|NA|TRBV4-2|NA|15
CASSFRVRAHTEAFF
TGTGCCAGCAGCTTCCGAGTGAGGGCCCACACTGAAGCTTTCTTT
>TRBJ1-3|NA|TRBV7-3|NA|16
CASSPLGRNSGNTIYF
TGTGCCAGCAGCCCCCTGGGGCGGAACTCTGGAAACACCATATATTTT
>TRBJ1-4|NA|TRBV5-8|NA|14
CASSFRTQESKLFF
TGTGCCAGCAGCTTCCGGACACAGGAGTCAAAACTGTTTTTT
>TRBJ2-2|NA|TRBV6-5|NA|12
CASSYMDGELFF
TGTGCCAGCAGTTACATGGACGGGGAGCTGTTTTTT
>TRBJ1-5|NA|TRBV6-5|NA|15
CASSYPQKSNQPQHF
TGTGCCAGCAGTTACCCCCAGAAAAGCAATCAGCCCCAGCATTTT
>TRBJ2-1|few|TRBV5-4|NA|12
CASSLQNNEQFF
TGTGCCAGCAGCTTACAAAACAATGAGCAGTTCTTC
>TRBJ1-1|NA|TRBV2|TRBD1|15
CASSDLGTGGGEAFF
TGTGCCAGCAGTGATCTGGGGACAGGGGGCGGTGAAGCTTTCTTT
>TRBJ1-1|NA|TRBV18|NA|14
CASSVQGLETEAFF
TGTGCCAGCTCTGTTCAGGGGTTAGAGACTGAAGCTTTCTTT
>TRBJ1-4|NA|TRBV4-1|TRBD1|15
CASRKQGLPDEKLFF
TGCGCCAGCAGAAAACAGGGGTTACCGGATGAAAAACTGTTTTTT
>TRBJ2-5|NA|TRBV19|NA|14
CASSLQGRVETQYF
TGTGCCAGTAGTCTCCAGGGGAGGGTAGAGACCCAGTACTTC
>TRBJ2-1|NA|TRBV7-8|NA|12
CASSSGGNEQFF
TGTGCCAGCAGCTCAGGCGGCAATGAGCAGTTCTTC
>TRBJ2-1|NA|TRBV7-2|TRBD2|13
CASTGGGFNEQFF
TGTGCCAGCACCGGGGGGGGCTTCAATGAGCAGTTCTTC
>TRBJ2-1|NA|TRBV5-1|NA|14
CASKPARPSDEQFF
TGCGCCAGCAAGCCGGCGCGGCCGTCGGATGAGCAGTTCTTC
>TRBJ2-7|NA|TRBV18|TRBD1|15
CASSPPSGQGNEQYF
TGTGCCAGCTCACCACCGTCGGGACAGGGGAACGAGCAGTACTTC
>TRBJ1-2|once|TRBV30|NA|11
CAWTQGGGYTF
TGTGCCTGGACCCAGGGCGGGGGCTACACCTTC
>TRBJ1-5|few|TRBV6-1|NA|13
CASSESRNQPQHF
TGTGCCAGCAGTGAGTCCCGGAATCAGCCCCAGCATTTT
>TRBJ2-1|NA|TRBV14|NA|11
CASSLLNEQFF
TGTGCCAGCAGCCTACTTAATGAGCAGTTCTTC
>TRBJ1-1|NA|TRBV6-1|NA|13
CASRGYMNTEAFF
TGTGCCAGCAGAGGGTACATGAACACTGAAGCTTTCTTT
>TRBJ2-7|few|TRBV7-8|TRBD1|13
CASSVDREREQYF
TGTGCCAGCAGCGTCGACAGGGAGCGCGAGCAGTACTTC
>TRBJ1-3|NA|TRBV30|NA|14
CAWSVGGDGNTIYF
TGTGCCTGGAGTGTAGGGGGGGATGGAAACACCATATATTTT
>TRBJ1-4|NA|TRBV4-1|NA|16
CASSAQLTGRTEKLFF
TGCGCCAGCAGCGCCCAGCTGACAGGCCGAACTGAAAAACTGTTTTTT
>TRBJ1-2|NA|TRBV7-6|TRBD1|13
CASSFAGGYGYTF
TGTGCCAGCAGCTTTGCAGGGGGCTATGGCTACACCTTC
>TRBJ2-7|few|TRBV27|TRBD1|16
CASSPGWGQARYEQYF
TGTGCCAGCAGTCCTGGATGGGGACAGGCGCGCTACGAGCAGTACTTC
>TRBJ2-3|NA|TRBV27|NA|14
CASSQRGSTDTQYF
TGTGCCAGCAGTCAGCGTGGGAGCACAGATACGCAGTATTTT
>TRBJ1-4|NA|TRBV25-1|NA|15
CASSEPGSTNEKLFF
TGTGCCAGCAGTGAGCCAGGGTCAACTAATGAAAAACTGTTTTTT
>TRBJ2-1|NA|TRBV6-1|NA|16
CASSEPGILSYNEQFF
TGTGCCAGCAGTGAACCTGGGATCCTCTCCTACAATGAGCAGTTCTTC
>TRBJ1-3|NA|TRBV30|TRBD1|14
CAWSTTGEGNTIYF
TGTGCCTGGAGTACTACAGGGGAGGGAAACACCATATATTTT
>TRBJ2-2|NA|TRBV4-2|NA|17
CASSQDQLKRNTGELFF
TGTGCCAGCAGCCAAGACCAGCTGAAGCGGAACACCGGGGAGCTGTTTTTT
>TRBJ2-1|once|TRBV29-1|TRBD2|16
CSVERPGRGSYNEQFF
TGCAGCGTTGAAAGGCCCGGGAGGGGATCCTACAATGAGCAGTTCTTC
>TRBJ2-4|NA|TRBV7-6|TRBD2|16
CASSQGGGLAKNIQYF
TGTGCCAGCAGCCAAGGCGGGGGGCTAGCCAAAAACATTCAGTACTTC
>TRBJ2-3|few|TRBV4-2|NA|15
CASSQVAETRDTQYF
TGTGCCAGCAGCCAAGTGGCGGAAACACGGGATACGCAGTATTTT
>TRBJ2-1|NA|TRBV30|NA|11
CAWSHRDEQFF
TGTGCCTGGAGTCATCGCGATGAGCAGTTCTTC
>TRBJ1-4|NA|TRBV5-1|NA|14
CASSSTSTNEKLFF
TGCGCCAGCAGCTCGACCTCAACTAATGAAAAACTGTTTTTT
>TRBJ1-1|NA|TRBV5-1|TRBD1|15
CASSPGQGLNTEAFF
TGCGCCAGCAGCCCGGGACAGGGCCTAAACACTGAAGCTTTCTTT